This T cell receptor beta chain was captured by sequencing in a study of blood T cell repertoires in COVID-19. About the study: The United States, Italy and Spain were the sources of the acute and convalescent COVID-19 samples. From T cells, B-cell-depleted T cells, or PBMCs came the material, which was cDNA or gDNA.

This clone was observed a few times. The V gene's germline CDR1 is SGDLS and CDR2 YYNGEE. Trimming shortened V by 4 bases and J by 4 bases, and 15 bases separated the two germline ends. This CDR3 is built from 15 residues. Original processing methods: Amplification from reference gene primers served as the basis for estimated nucleated cell counts. TCRdb's table, derived via immunoSEQ multiplex PCR, lists solely in-frame clones and lacks some. The V and J calls and clone size are taken from that table; D and trimming were inferred from the DNA. The sample gives about 85,000 clones, under 90% of which show up once; about an eighth is in the top ten.

Sequenced material: peripheral blood. The chain links TRBV9 to TRBJ1-5; TRBD1 is a possible D gene (6 bases). The receptor comes from a human donor in a cohort sampled during active COVID-19. Written as DNA, the CDR3 is TGTGCCAGCAGCCAGGGGTCTATCGCAAATCAGCCCCAGCATTTT. This encodes CASSQGSIANQPQHF.